This T cell receptor (beta chain) was documented in a study of cytomegalovirus exposure and HLA in healthy donors. Points on this clone: Its specificity is not known.

Study-wide results and limits: The study put under 200 TCR beta chains on its list as cytomegalovirus-associated. A later analysis reported that several of the most significant clusters appeared to be linked to common viral pathogens, among them Epstein-Barr virus.

Trimming removed 1 base at V and 3 bases at J, with 16 bases between. The CDR3 has 17 residues. Germline lookup yields CDR1 SGHVS and CDR2 FQNEAQ. The PCR ran on 60 Vbeta and 13 Jbeta primers. The method was immunoSEQ multiplex PCR; TCRdb's version includes in-frame clones alone and lacks a portion of them. The sample carries some 180,000 clones, around 70% recorded once. The sequencing sample was made of PBMCs. The TCR sequence derives from a male donor in good health and CMV-seronegative. This chain joins TRBV7-8 and TRBJ1-5, with D possibly being TRBD1 (6 bases). The CDR3 DNA is TGTGCCAGCAGCTTAGTATCAGGGGCAGGGTTCAATCAGCCCCAGCATTTT. Residues: CASSLVSGAGFNQPQHF.